These 9 T cell receptor beta chains share one sample of origin, sequenced in a study of naive and memory T cell subsets (dated by TCRdb to 2017 to 2019). Library preparation used UMI-ligation and nested PCR. Instrument on record: Illumina MiSeq. To cover both TRBC1 and TRBC2, the beta constant-region primer consisted of an equimolar mix of two oligonucleotides. In TCRdb, the public reads were trimmed at Q25 with fastp and aligned with MiXCR, with productive beta chains retained. CDR3 protein sequences are deduplicated, and each keeps its most common genes and DNA. The sample table lists 100,000 or so distinct CDR3 sequences, 7% of them with a count of one. The biggest ten clones account for over 1.5% of the sample. Source material: central memory CD4+ T cells from blood. Reading the label with the study, this specimen's cell subset or site is: central memory, CD45RA- CD27+. These receptors all come from a human donor in good health.

This clonotype is medium-sized in the sample. The rearrangement links TRBV12-3 or TRBV12-4 to TRBJ2-1; TRBD1 matches 8 bases. The CDR3 is made up of 15 amino acids. V dropped 5 bases and J dropped 4; count of bases not matched to a gene: 7. The CDR3 is CASSPHRGDYNEQFF. The CDR3 DNA reads TGTGCCAGCAGTCCCCACAGGGGGGATTACAATGAGCAGTTCTTC.

This clonotype was counted ten times or more. The rearrangement uses TRBV2 and TRBJ1-1, with 7 bases identical to TRBD1. Trimming cost V 6 bases and J 6 bases; bases outside gene matches: 7. This CDR3 has 13 amino acids. Germline V gene sequence: CDR1 SNHLY, CDR2 FYNNEI. CDR3 amino acids: CASSGDRDAEAFF. In DNA, the CDR3 is TGTGCCAGCAGCGGTGACAGGGACGCTGAAGCTTTCTTT.

This clonotype was seen repeatedly, ten times or more. The chain recombines TRBV6-2 or TRBV6-3 with TRBJ2-3; 8 positions match TRBD1. The germline V gene encodes CDR1 MNHEY and CDR2 SVGEGT. Germline trimming cut 0 bases from V and 3 bases from J; bases unmatched to any gene: 14. This CDR3 comprises 19 residues. This chain's CDR3 is CASSYSAERQGTRTDTQYF. The CDR3 DNA sequence: TGTGCCAGCAGTTACTCAGCTGAAAGACAGGGGACTCGGACAGATACGCAGTATTTT.

The gene calls are TRBV19 and TRBJ1-4; the match to TRBD1 covers 8 bases. The V segment lost 5 bases and the J segment 5 bases; nucleotides outside the gene matches: 4. Germline loops: CDR1 LNHDA, CDR2 SQIVND (reference sequence). The CDR3 runs 14 residues. CDR3 sequence: CASSWDRRNEKLFF. The CDR3 DNA sequence: TGTGCCAGTAGTTGGGACAGGCGGAATGAAAAACTGTTTTTT.

This clonotype occurred many times. The V gene is TRBV12-3 or TRBV12-4, the J gene TRBJ1-5; tentative D call: TRBD1 (6 bases). The CDR3 is made up of 15 amino acids. Trimming cost V 0 bases and J 1 base, with 7 bases left between them. The CDR3 here is CASSLAQGSNQPQHF. Written as DNA, the CDR3 is TGTGCCAGCAGTTTAGCGCAGGGGAGCAATCAGCCCCAGCATTTT.

This clonotype has more than one count but fewer than ten. The rearrangement uses TRBV20-1 and TRBJ2-3; D may be TRBD2 (5 bases). The germline V gene has CDR1 DFQATT and CDR2 SNEGSKA (reference sequence). V lost 5 bases and J 4 bases, leaving 13 bases between the germline ends. This CDR3 has 13 amino acids. Here the CDR3 reads CSAPEGRADTQYF. The CDR3 DNA sequence: TGCAGTGCTCCCGAGGGCCGGGCAGATACGCAGTATTTT.

This clonotype was observed a single time. This chain uses TRBV19 with TRBJ2-1; the D is unclear. The V and J ends lost 8 bases and 0 bases respectively, with 17 bases between them. Germline-derived CDR1 and CDR2 are LNHDA and SQIVND (reference sequence). This CDR3 region has 16 residues. In DNA form, the CDR3 reads TGTGCCAGTCGACCCGAGTCCCGGAGCTCCTACAATGAGCAGTTCTTC. It is translated as CASRPESRSSYNEQFF.

This clonotype was seen ten or more times. The J gene is TRBJ1-2, the V gene TRBV28; D call uncertain. This CDR3 region has 14 residues. Trimming removed 6 bases at V and 1 base at J, with 12 bases between. Per germline, CDR1 MDHEN and CDR2 SYDVKM. The CDR3 is CASSQRPNNYGYTF. The CDR3 nucleotides read TGTGCCAGCAGCCAGAGACCGAATAACTATGGCTACACCTTC.

This clonotype was seen at least ten times. The chain couples TRBV27 to TRBJ1-6, with 8 bases aligning to TRBD1. With V trimmed by 6 bases and J by 4 bases, 11 bases remained unmatched. CDR1 and CDR2 (germline): MNHEY, SMNVEV (reference sequence). The CDR3 has 17 amino acids. In DNA, the CDR3 is TGTGCCAGCAGACCCTTTGGGACAGGAAAATATAATTCACCCCTCCACTTT. Its protein is CASRPFGTGKYNSPLHF.